Listed below are T cell receptor beta chains from one sample, sequenced in a study of cytomegalovirus exposure and HLA in healthy donors. Profiling relied on immunoSEQ multiplex PCR, and the TCRdb table lists in-frame clones only, not all of them. Seen here are more than 90,000 clones, approximately 80% observed once, and the top ten hold roughly 7.7%. The sample comprised PBMCs. The receptors shown here come from a female donor in good health and CMV-seronegative. The CDR3 runs from the conserved cysteine through the conserved F or W. A D gene is named only where the DNA matches it firmly. The size field is filled for only some rows; it gives once, few, many or a size class.

clone_size j_call v_call d_call cdr3_nt cdr3_aa
- TRBJ1-2 TRBV28 - TGTGCCAGCAGTTTAGAGCGAGGGAGGGGCTACACCTTC CASSLERGRGYTF
- TRBJ2-1 TRBV5-1 TRBD1 TGCGCCAGCAGCAGCCGACAGGGGGGCGCCTACAATGAGCAGTTCTTC CASSSRQGGAYNEQFF
- TRBJ1-1 TRBV28 - TGTGCCAGCATGGCCAGGGTGTTCGACATGAACACTGAAGCTTTCTTT CASMARVFDMNTEAFF
- TRBJ2-1 TRBV27 - TGTGCCAGCAGTGCCCGACACGGGGTTCCCTACAATGAGCAGTTCTTC CASSARHGVPYNEQFF
- TRBJ1-1 TRBV6-5 TRBD1 TGTGCCAGCAGTTACTGGGGACAGGGTCAAGCTTTCTTT CASSYWGQGQAFF
- TRBJ1-3 TRBV9 - TGTGCCAGCAGCGTAGTCGGGTGGGCTGGAAACACCATATATTTT CASSVVGWAGNTIYF
- TRBJ1-4 TRBV5-1 - TGCGCCAGCAGCTCGGCTACAGGGAGTGAAAAACTGTTTTTT CASSSATGSEKLFF
- TRBJ1-1 TRBV2 TRBD1 TGTGCCAGCAGTGCTTCGGGTTGGGACAGACGGAATGAAGCTTTCTTT CASSASGWDRRNEAFF
- TRBJ2-1 TRBV7-3 TRBD2 TGTGCCAGCAGCCTAGGGACTAGCGGGGGGGCCGGGCAGTTCTTC CASSLGTSGGAGQFF
- TRBJ1-2 TRBV5-6 TRBD1 TGTGCCAGCAGTTCGGATGACAGGGACGGCTACACCTTC CASSSDDRDGYTF
- TRBJ1-5 TRBV27 - TGTGCCAGCCAAAAAAACAATCAGCCCCAGCATTTT CASQKNNQPQHF
few TRBJ2-1 TRBV7-3 - TGTGCCAGCAGCCGTGCCCCGGAGAAAAGCTCCTACAATGAGCAGTTCTTC CASSRAPEKSSYNEQFF
few TRBJ1-1 TRBV2 - TGTGCCAGCAGGCAGACAGGTTCCTTGAACACTGAAGCTTTCTTT CASRQTGSLNTEAFF
- TRBJ2-7 TRBV6-6 TRBD1 TGTGCCAGCAGCCCGACGGACAGGGTGACGGGGCAGTACTTC CASSPTDRVTGQYF
few TRBJ2-5 TRBV27 - TGTGCCAGCAGTTTAACAGCTGAAAAAGAAACCCAGTACTTC CASSLTAEKETQYF
- TRBJ1-2 TRBV6-5 - TGTGCCAGCAATAGCATCTATGGCTACACCTTC CASNSIYGYTF
- TRBJ2-7 TRBV27 TRBD1 TGTGCCAGCAGAAGGACAGGTGGCTCCTACGAGCAGTACTTC CASRRTGGSYEQYF
- TRBJ1-5 TRBV2 - TGTGCCAGCAGTGCCAAGCGGGGCCTCCTTCTCAATCAGCCCCAGCATTTT CASSAKRGLLLNQPQHF
- TRBJ1-1 TRBV5-5 TRBD1 TGTGCCAGCAGCTTGAGGGACAGGAAGCCTGAAGCTTTCTTT CASSLRDRKPEAFF
- TRBJ2-7 TRBV2 - TGTGCCAGCAGTGAATACGGGTGGGCGACAGGCATACCCTACGAGCAGTACTTC CASSEYGWATGIPYEQYF
- TRBJ2-1 TRBV5-6 TRBD2 TGTGCCAGCAGCTTGGATGGGACTAGCGGGAGCAATGAGCAGTTCTTC CASSLDGTSGSNEQFF
- TRBJ2-5 TRBV7-3 TRBD1 TGTGCCAGCAGCCAGGGACAGGGGTCTGTGGAGACCCAGTACTTC CASSQGQGSVETQYF
- TRBJ1-2 TRBV19 - TGTGCCAGTAGTATCGAAGCGACAGTTAACTATGGCTACACCTTC CASSIEATVNYGYTF
- TRBJ1-3 TRBV29-1 TRBD1 TGCAGCGTTGAAGAGCGGGACAGGGGGCACGGAAACACCATATATTTT CSVEERDRGHGNTIYF
- TRBJ2-1 TRBV4-1 TRBD2 TGCGCCAGCAGCGTCACTAGCGGGGGCTCCTCCTACAATGAGCAGTTCTTC CASSVTSGGSSYNEQFF
- TRBJ2-1 TRBV7-2 - TGTGCCAGCAGCTTAGAAGGAGGGTGGAATGAGCAGTTCTTC CASSLEGGWNEQFF
once TRBJ2-1 TRBV19 - TGTGCCAGTAGTATCCAGGACATGAGCAATGAGCAGTTCTTC CASSIQDMSNEQFF
- TRBJ2-5 TRBV7-8 TRBD2 TGTGCCAGCAGCCCCCAGACTAGCGGGGGAGAGACCCAGTACTTC CASSPQTSGGETQYF
few TRBJ1-1 TRBV5-1 TRBD1 TGCGCCAGCAAGGTCGGGACAGGTAACCGACTAGGGAAGACCAACACTGAAGCTTTCTTT CASKVGTGNRLGKTNTEAFF
- TRBJ1-6 TRBV6-1 - TGTGCCAGTAAAGGAATACAGGGCGATTCACCCCTCCACTTT CASKGIQGDSPLHF
- TRBJ2-3 TRBV28 TRBD1 TGTGCCAGCAGCCCCGGGACAGGGGGCCTAGATACGCAGTATTTT CASSPGTGGLDTQYF
- TRBJ1-2 TRBV5-1 TRBD1 TGCGCCAGCAGCCACGGACAGGGGGTGGATGGCTACACCTTC CASSHGQGVDGYTF
many TRBJ1-2 TRBV18 - TGTGCCAGCTCACGAGCAGGGCGGCCATTTAGACCTGGGGGCTACACCTTC CASSRAGRPFRPGGYTF
few TRBJ2-5 TRBV5-6 - TGTGCCAGCAGCTTGGACAGTCTTATACAAGAGACCCAGTACTTC CASSLDSLIQETQYF